This is a list of T cell receptor beta chains from one sample in a study of cytomegalovirus exposure and HLA in healthy donors. Repertoires were generated with immunoSEQ multiplex PCR, while TCRdb's copy carries only in-frame clones and drops some. Of about 120,000 clones in the sample, about 83% were seen once. Material: PBMCs. Receptor source: a woman in her twenties or thirties in good health and CMV-seronegative. The CDR3 runs from the conserved cysteine through the conserved F or W. Each record gives: D gene, clone size, J gene, V gene, CDR3 protein, CDR3 DNA. A D gene is named only where the DNA matches it firmly. Size is stated for part of the rows, as once, few or many counts, or as a class when the clone is expanded.

d_call: -; clone_size: -; j_call: TRBJ2-1; v_call: TRBV2; cdr3_aa: CATQPGTSLGNEQFF; cdr3_nt: TGTGCCACCCAACCCGGGACTTCCCTGGGCAATGAGCAGTTCTTC
d_call: TRBD1; clone_size: -; j_call: TRBJ2-7; v_call: TRBV23-1; cdr3_aa: CASRDRDRGLGEQYF; cdr3_nt: TGCGCCAGCAGAGATAGGGACAGGGGGTTAGGCGAGCAGTACTTC
d_call: TRBD1; clone_size: -; j_call: TRBJ2-7; v_call: TRBV6-6; cdr3_aa: CASTYSWDRGLEEQYF; cdr3_nt: TGTGCCAGCACCTACTCCTGGGACAGGGGGCTGGAGGAGCAGTACTTC
d_call: TRBD2; clone_size: -; j_call: TRBJ2-1; v_call: TRBV9; cdr3_aa: CASSPPGGTSGYNEQFF; cdr3_nt: TGTGCCAGCAGCCCCCCGGGAGGGACTAGCGGCTACAATGAGCAGTTCTTC
d_call: -; clone_size: -; j_call: TRBJ2-2; v_call: TRBV9; cdr3_aa: CASSPTSYRNTGELFF; cdr3_nt: TGTGCCAGCAGCCCCACTAGCTACCGGAACACCGGGGAGCTGTTTTTT
d_call: TRBD1; clone_size: -; j_call: TRBJ2-7; v_call: TRBV11-2; cdr3_aa: CASSSTGTGNEQYF; cdr3_nt: TGTGCCAGCAGCTCCACCGGGACAGGTAACGAGCAGTACTTC
d_call: TRBD1; clone_size: many; j_call: TRBJ1-2; v_call: TRBV29-1; cdr3_aa: CSVEGQGASGYTF; cdr3_nt: TGCAGCGTTGAGGGGCAGGGGGCCTCTGGCTACACCTTC
d_call: TRBD1; clone_size: -; j_call: TRBJ2-3; v_call: TRBV11-2; cdr3_aa: CASSLRDRGADTQYF; cdr3_nt: TGTGCCAGCAGCTTAAGGGACAGGGGCGCAGATACGCAGTATTTT
d_call: -; clone_size: -; j_call: TRBJ2-3; v_call: TRBV30; cdr3_aa: CAWSDATTSTDTQYF; cdr3_nt: TGTGCCTGGAGTGACGCTACCACTAGCACAGATACGCAGTATTTT
d_call: TRBD1; clone_size: -; j_call: TRBJ2-7; v_call: TRBV18; cdr3_aa: CASSPVDRAGEQYF; cdr3_nt: TGTGCCAGCTCACCAGTAGACAGGGCGGGCGAGCAGTACTTC
d_call: -; clone_size: few; j_call: TRBJ2-7; v_call: TRBV6-1; cdr3_aa: CATDEVGLDEQYF; cdr3_nt: TGTGCCACTGACGAGGTTGGACTTGACGAGCAGTACTTC
d_call: -; clone_size: few; j_call: TRBJ2-3; v_call: TRBV5-1; cdr3_aa: CASSLAGGRGVDTQYF; cdr3_nt: TGCGCCAGCAGCTTGGCCGGGGGGCGAGGTGTAGATACGCAGTATTTT
d_call: TRBD2; clone_size: -; j_call: TRBJ2-5; v_call: TRBV25-1; cdr3_aa: CASSELAGGLGETQYF; cdr3_nt: TGTGCCAGCAGTGAGCTAGCGGGGGGGCTGGGAGAGACCCAGTACTTC
d_call: -; clone_size: -; j_call: TRBJ1-2; v_call: TRBV7-9; cdr3_aa: CASSLVQAVYGYTF; cdr3_nt: TGTGCCAGCAGCTTAGTACAGGCCGTCTATGGCTACACCTTC
d_call: -; clone_size: -; j_call: TRBJ2-5; v_call: TRBV30; cdr3_aa: CAWSVGGETQYF; cdr3_nt: TGTGCCTGGAGTGTTGGGGGGGAGACCCAGTACTTC
d_call: TRBD1; clone_size: -; j_call: TRBJ1-2; v_call: TRBV29-1; cdr3_aa: CSAGQGARNYGYTF; cdr3_nt: TGCAGCGCCGGACAGGGGGCCCGCAACTATGGCTACACCTTC
d_call: TRBD1; clone_size: -; j_call: TRBJ2-5; v_call: TRBV19; cdr3_aa: CASSIGPGQGKTQYF; cdr3_nt: TGTGCCAGTAGTATAGGTCCCGGACAGGGGAAGACCCAGTACTTC
d_call: TRBD1; clone_size: -; j_call: TRBJ2-7; v_call: TRBV7-2; cdr3_aa: CASSLDRGRAYEQYF; cdr3_nt: TGTGCCAGCAGCTTAGACAGGGGGCGGGCCTACGAGCAGTACTTC